Here is one T cell receptor beta chain with its context. Its antigen remains unknown. MiXCR, run by TCRdb on the 5' RACE reads, gives a single entry per CDR3 protein. This sample yields around 220,000 distinct CDR3 sequences, of which roughly a tenth are seen a single time; approximately 20% belongs to the top ten. This CDR3 region has 15 residues. V lost 5 bases and J 2 bases, leaving 17 bases between the germline ends. Germline V gives CDR1 SGHRS, CDR2 YFSETQ. This entry comes from a study of CD8 T cells in ankylosing spondylitis. General study points: Significantly higher representation of disease-linked clones was reported for matched ankylosing spondylitis synovial fluid.

This receptor was obtained from a male donor with ankylosing spondylitis or in good health (not recorded which). The sequencing sample was made of blood, either unsorted or a sorted T cell fraction (not recorded which). V is TRBV5-1 and J is TRBJ2-7; D not resolved. CDR3 coding DNA: TGCGCCAGCAGTTCCACGGCCAGCCGGACCTACGAGCAGTACTTC. This gives the protein CASSSTASRTYEQYF.